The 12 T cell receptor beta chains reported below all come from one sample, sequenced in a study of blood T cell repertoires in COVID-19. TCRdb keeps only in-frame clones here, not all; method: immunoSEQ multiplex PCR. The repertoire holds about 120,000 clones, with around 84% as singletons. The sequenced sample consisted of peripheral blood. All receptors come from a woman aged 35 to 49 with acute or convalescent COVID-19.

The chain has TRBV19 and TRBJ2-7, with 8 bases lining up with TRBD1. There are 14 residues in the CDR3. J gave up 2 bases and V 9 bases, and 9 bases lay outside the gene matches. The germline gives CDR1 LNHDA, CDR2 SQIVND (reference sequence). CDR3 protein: CASGTGTFPYEQYF. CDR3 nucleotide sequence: TGTGCCAGCGGGACAGGAACATTCCCCTACGAGCAGTACTTC.

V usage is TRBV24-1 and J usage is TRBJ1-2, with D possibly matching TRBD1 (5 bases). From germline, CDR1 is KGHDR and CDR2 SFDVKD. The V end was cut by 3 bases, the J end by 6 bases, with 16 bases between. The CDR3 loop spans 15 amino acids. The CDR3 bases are TGTGCCACCAGTGATAACCGGGACGGCGGGGATGGCTACACCTTC. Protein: CATSDNRDGGDGYTF.

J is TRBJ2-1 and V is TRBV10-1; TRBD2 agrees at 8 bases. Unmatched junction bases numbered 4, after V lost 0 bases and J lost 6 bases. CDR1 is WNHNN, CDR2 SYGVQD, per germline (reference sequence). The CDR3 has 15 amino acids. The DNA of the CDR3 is TGCGCCAGCAGTGAGTCGGGACGGGGGGGCAATGAGCAGTTCTTC. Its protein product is CASSESGRGGNEQFF.

CDR3: CASSRPEAETTGELFF. CDR3 sequence (DNA): TGCGCCAGCAGCCGGCCTGAAGCGGAAACCACCGGGGAGCTGTTTTTT. This chain links TRBV5-1 with TRBJ2-2; perhaps TRBD2 as D (5 bases). V was clipped by 4 bases and J by 4 bases, with 17 bases between them. Germline V gives CDR1 SGHRS, CDR2 YFSETQ. The CDR3 consists of 16 residues. Looking up the rest from reference TRBV5-1 and TRBJ2-2 gives the full variable domain: KAGVTQTPRYLIKTRGQQVTLSCSPISGHRSVSWYQQTPGQGLQFLFEYFSETQRNKGNFPGRFSGRQFSNSRSEMNVSTLELGDSALYLCASSRPEAETTGELFFGEGSRLTVL.

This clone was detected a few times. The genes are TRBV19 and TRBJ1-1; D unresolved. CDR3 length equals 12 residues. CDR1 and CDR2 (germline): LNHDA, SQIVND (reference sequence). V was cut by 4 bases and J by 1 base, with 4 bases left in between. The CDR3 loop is CASSTGNTEAFF. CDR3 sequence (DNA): TGTGCCAGTAGTACAGGGAACACTGAAGCTTTCTTT.

For the CDR3, the DNA is TGTGCCAGCAGTTCCCCAGGCTCTGACATTCAGTACTTC. Protein sequence: CASSSPGSDIQYF. This sequence joins TRBV6-6 and TRBJ2-4; D unresolved. The germline V gene encodes CDR1 MNHNY and CDR2 SVGAGI (reference sequence). The CDR3 length is 13 residues. Trimming pared 4 bases from V and 8 bases from J, leaving 12 bases between.

DNA for the CDR3: TGTGCCAGTAAGACATTTCTTCGGCAGTTGCATGGCTACACCTTC. Translating it yields CASKTFLRQLHGYTF. The rearrangement joins TRBV19 to TRBJ1-2; D unclear. CDR3 length: 15 amino acids. Germline loops: CDR1 LNHDA, CDR2 SQIVND (reference sequence). Trimming took off 7 bases at V and 6 bases at J, with 21 bases between the two ends.

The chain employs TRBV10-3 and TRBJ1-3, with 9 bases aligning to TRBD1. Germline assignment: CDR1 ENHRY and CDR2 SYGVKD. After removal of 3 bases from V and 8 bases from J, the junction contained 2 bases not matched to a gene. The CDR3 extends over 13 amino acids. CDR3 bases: TGTGCCATCAGTGAACAGGGGGCCGACACCATATATTTT. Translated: CAISEQGADTIYF.

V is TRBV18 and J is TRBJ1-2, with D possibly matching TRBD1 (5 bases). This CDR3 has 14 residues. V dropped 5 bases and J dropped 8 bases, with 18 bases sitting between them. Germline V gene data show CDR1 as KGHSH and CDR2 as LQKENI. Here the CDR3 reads CASSAGDYLKGYTF. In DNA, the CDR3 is TGTGCCAGCTCAGCGGGGGACTACCTAAAGGGCTACACCTTC.

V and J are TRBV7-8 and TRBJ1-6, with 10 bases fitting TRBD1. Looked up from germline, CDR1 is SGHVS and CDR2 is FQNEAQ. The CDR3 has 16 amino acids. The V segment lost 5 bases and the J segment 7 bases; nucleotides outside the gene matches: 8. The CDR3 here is CASSGGQGIDNSPLHF. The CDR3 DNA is TGTGCCAGCAGCGGGGGACAGGGGATTGACAATTCACCCCTCCACTTT.

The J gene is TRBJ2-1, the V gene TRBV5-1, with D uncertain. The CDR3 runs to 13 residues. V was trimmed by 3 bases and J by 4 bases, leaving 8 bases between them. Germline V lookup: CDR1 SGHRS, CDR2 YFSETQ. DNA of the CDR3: TGCGCCAGCAGCTCCGGGTTTTACAATGAGCAGTTCTTC. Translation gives CASSSGFYNEQFF.

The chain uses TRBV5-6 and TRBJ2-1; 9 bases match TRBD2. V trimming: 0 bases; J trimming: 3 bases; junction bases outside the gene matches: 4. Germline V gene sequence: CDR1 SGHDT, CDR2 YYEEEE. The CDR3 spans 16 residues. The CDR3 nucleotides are TGTGCCAGCAGCTTGGCACCAGCGGGGGGCTACAATGAGCAGTTCTTC. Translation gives CASSLAPAGGYNEQFF. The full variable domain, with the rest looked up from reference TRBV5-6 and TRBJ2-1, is DAGVTQSPTHLIKTRGQQVTLRCSPKSGHDTVSWYQQALGQGPQFIFQYYEEEERQRGNFPDRFSGHQFPNYSSELNVNALLLGDSALYLCASSLAPAGGYNEQFFGPGTRLTVL.